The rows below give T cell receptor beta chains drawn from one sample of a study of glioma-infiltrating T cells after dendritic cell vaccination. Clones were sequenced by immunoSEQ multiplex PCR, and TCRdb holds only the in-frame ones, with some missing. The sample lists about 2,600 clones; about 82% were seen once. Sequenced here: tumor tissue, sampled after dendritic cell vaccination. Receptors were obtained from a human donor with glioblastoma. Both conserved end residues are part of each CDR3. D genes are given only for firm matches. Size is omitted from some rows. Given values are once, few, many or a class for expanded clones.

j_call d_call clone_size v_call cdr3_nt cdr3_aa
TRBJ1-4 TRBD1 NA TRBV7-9 TGTGCCAGCAGCCGCTGGACAGGGGGCGATGAAAAACTGTTTTTT CASSRWTGGDEKLFF
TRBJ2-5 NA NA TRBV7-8 TGTGCCAGCAGCTTTTGGGAGGGGGACGAGACCCAGTACTTC CASSFWEGDETQYF
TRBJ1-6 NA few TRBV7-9 TGTGCCAGCAGCTTAAGTGTTGGGGCCACGGGCAATTCACCCCTCCACTTT CASSLSVGATGNSPLHF
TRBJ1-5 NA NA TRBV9 TGTGCCAGCAGCGCGGACAGTAGACATCAGCCCCAGCATTTT CASSADSRHQPQHF
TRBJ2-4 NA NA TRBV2 TGTGCCAGCAGTGAATACCAGGGAAACATTCAGTACTTC CASSEYQGNIQYF
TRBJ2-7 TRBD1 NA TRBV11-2 TGTGCCACTCAGGGGGACTACGAGCAGTACTTC CATQGDYEQYF
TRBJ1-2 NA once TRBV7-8 TGTGCCAGCGGGCAGGCAGCTAACTATGGCTACACCTTC CASGQAANYGYTF
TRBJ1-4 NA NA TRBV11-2 TGTGCCAGCAGCTTCAGGGGCAGCGAAAAACTGTTTTTT CASSFRGSEKLFF
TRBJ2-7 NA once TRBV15 TGTGCCACCAGCGCTGGCAGAGGCTACGAGCAGTACTTC CATSAGRGYEQYF
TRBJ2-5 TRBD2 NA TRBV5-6 TGTGCCAGCAGCCACTCAAGACTAGCGGGGCGAGAGACCCAGTACTTC CASSHSRLAGRETQYF
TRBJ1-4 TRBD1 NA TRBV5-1 TGCGCCAGCAGTAAAGGACAGGGCGCCGAAAAACTGTTTTTT CASSKGQGAEKLFF
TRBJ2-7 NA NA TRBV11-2 TGTGCCAGCAGCTTGGACAGCATTACCTACGAGCAGTACTTC CASSLDSITYEQYF
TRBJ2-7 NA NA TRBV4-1 TGCGCCAGCAGCCCCGGGGGAAGCTCCTACGAGCAGTACTTC CASSPGGSSYEQYF
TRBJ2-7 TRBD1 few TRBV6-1 TGTGCCAGCGGGGACAGGTACGAGCAGTACTTC CASGDRYEQYF
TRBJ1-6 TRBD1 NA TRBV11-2 TGTGCCAGCAGCCCACAGGGGCCATATTCACCCCTCCACTTT CASSPQGPYSPLHF
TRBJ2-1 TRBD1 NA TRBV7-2 TGTGCCAGCAGCTTGGGGGACAGGGGGTACAATGAGCAGTTCTTC CASSLGDRGYNEQFF
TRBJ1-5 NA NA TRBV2 TGTGCCAGCACCTACAGGAACAATCAGCCCCAGCATTTT CASTYRNNQPQHF
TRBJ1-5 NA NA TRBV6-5 TGTGCCAGCAGCCAGGGTAGCAATCAGCCCCAGCATTTT CASSQGSNQPQHF
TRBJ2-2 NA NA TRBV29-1 TGCAGCGCATCGACGGGTAACACCGGGGAGCTGTTTTTT CSASTGNTGELFF
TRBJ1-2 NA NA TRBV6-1 TGTGCCAGCAGTGAATCGCGGACAGCTAACTATGGCTACACCTTC CASSESRTANYGYTF
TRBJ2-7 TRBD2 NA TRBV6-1 TGTGCCAGCAGTAGTAGCGGGCGGAGCTACGAGCGGTACTTC CASSSSGRSYERYF
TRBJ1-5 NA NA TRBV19 TGTGCCAGTAGTATAGAAAGGGGATATAGCAATCAGCCCCAGCATTTT CASSIERGYSNQPQHF
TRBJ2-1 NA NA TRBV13 TGTGCCAGCAGCCCTTGGCGGGACAATGAGCAGTTCTTC CASSPWRDNEQFF
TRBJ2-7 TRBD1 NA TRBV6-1 TGTGCCAGCGAAGGGACAGGGGTCTCCTACGAGCAGTACTTC CASEGTGVSYEQYF
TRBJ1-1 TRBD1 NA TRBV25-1 TGTGCCAGCATAAATAACCGGGGGACAGTGAACACTGAAGCTTTCTTT CASINNRGTVNTEAFF
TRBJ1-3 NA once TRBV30 TGTGCCTGGAGCCTTTGGGGGGTCGGAAACACCATATATTTT CAWSLWGVGNTIYF
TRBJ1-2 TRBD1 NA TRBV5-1 TGCGCCAGCAGGGGGACAGGGAACCCTACGGGCTATGGCTACACCTTC CASRGTGNPTGYGYTF
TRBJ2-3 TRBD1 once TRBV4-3 TGCGCCAGCAGCCAAGGGGTACAGGGGATTGCAGATACGCAGTATTTT CASSQGVQGIADTQYF
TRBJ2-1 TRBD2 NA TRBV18 TGTGCCAGCTCACCGCTAGCGGATTATTACAATGAGCAGTTCTTC CASSPLADYYNEQFF
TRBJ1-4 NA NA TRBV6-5 TGTGCCAGCAGTTACCGAGCAGTCGAGGGTGAAAAACTGTTTTTT CASSYRAVEGEKLFF
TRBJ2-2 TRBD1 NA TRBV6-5 TGTGCCAGCCGCGGGACAGGGGTAGGATCCGGGGAGCTGTTTTTT CASRGTGVGSGELFF
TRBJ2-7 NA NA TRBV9 TGTGCCAGCAGCGCTGGGCCAAGCTCCTACGAGCAGTACTTC CASSAGPSSYEQYF
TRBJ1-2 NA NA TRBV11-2 TGTGCCAGCAGCATATCGGACAGAGGGGGGGGGTATGGCTACACCTTC CASSISDRGGGYGYTF
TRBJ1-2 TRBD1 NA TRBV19 TGTGCCAGCCGTGGATTGGACAGGGCGGGCTATGGCTACACCTTC CASRGLDRAGYGYTF
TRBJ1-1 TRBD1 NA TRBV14 TGTGCCAGCAGCCGGGACAGGGTAAACACTGAAGCTTTCTTT CASSRDRVNTEAFF
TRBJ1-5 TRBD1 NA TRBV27 TGTGCCACCATGGGACAGGGAGGCCCCAGCAATCAGCCCCAGCATTTT CATMGQGGPSNQPQHF
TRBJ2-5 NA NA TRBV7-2 TGTGCCAGCAGCCCGCGGCTGGACAGCGGACAAGAGACCCAGTACTTC CASSPRLDSGQETQYF
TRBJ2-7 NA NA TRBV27 TGTGCCAGCGGAATCCTGACCTCTCAGGGGGGCGAGCAGTACTTC CASGILTSQGGEQYF
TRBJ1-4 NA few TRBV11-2 TGTGCCAGCAGCTTAGAAAGGGGGGAAAAACTGTTTTTT CASSLERGEKLFF
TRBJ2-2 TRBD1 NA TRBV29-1 TGCAGCGTAGGGACAGGGCCCGGGGAGCTGTTTTTT CSVGTGPGELFF